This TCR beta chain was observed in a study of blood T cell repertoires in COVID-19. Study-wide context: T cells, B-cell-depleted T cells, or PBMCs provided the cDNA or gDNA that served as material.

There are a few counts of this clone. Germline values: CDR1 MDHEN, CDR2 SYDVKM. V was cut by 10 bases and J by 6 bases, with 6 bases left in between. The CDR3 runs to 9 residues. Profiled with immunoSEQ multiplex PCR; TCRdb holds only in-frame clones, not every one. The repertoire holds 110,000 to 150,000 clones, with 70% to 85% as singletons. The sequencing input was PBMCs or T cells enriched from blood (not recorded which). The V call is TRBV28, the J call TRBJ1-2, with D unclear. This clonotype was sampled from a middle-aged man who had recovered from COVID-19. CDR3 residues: CAIGDGYTF. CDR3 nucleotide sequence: TGTGCCATCGGAGATGGCTACACCTTC.